This TCR beta chain originates from a study of blood T cell repertoires in COVID-19. Profiled with immunoSEQ multiplex PCR; TCRdb holds only in-frame clones, not every one. The data contain 70,000 to 75,000 clones, around nine tenths of them singletons. Trimming took 7 bases from V and 0 from J, leaving 16 bases between them. Per germline, CDR1 MDHEN and CDR2 SYDVKM. The CDR3 sequence is 15 residues long. This clonotype was sampled from a human donor in a cohort sampled during active COVID-19. Sequenced: peripheral blood. The V call is TRBV28, the J call TRBJ2-7, with D maybe TRBD1 (6 bases). CDR3 loop: CASNDGTLSSYEQYF. The CDR3 nucleotides read TGTGCCAGCAACGACGGGACATTGAGCTCCTACGAGCAGTACTTC.